This TCR beta chain is from a study of blood T cell repertoires in COVID-19. The CDR3 spans 14 residues. The germline CDR1 and CDR2 sequences are MNHNY and SVGAGI (reference sequence). Trimming removed 4 bases at V and 5 bases at J, with 14 bases between. Seattle's cohort entered during active infection and was followed longitudinally. In the study's own analysis: Amplification with reference gene primers provided the estimates of nucleated cell counts. TCRdb's table, derived via immunoSEQ multiplex PCR, lists solely in-frame clones and lacks some. Clone size and the V and J calls come from that table; the DNA yielded D and trimming. The sample includes 150,000 to 160,000 clones, about 85% of them seen just once.

The TCR was taken from a man aged 60 to 75 with COVID-19, enrolled during active disease. J is TRBJ2-5 and V is TRBV6-6; D might be TRBD1 (8 bases). The specimen was peripheral blood. This CDR3 is CASSFTGGGETQYF. As DNA, the CDR3 is TGTGCCAGCAGTTTTACAGGGGGAGGGGAGACCCAGTACTTC.